The present TCR beta chain was sequenced within a study of cytomegalovirus exposure and HLA in healthy donors. Study-level points and caveats: Among the CMV-associated chains, a few were confirmed in vitro as specific for CMV antigens. Most sequenced TCRs were rare (though some public TCRs occurred in many donors). Cytomegalovirus association was assigned to approximately 160 TCR beta chains.

The donors were members of the roughly 120-subject validation cohort (separate from the approximately 670-subject first cohort). This CDR3 spans 12 amino acids. V was pared by 0 bases and J by 6 bases, with 6 bases between. From germline, CDR1 is MNHNY and CDR2 SVGAGI (reference sequence). TCRdb keeps only in-frame clones here, not all; method: immunoSEQ multiplex PCR. The table has fewer than 250,000 clones, more than 75% seen once. This clone came up once. Its target is unknown. The V and J genes are TRBV6-6 and TRBJ2-7; unclear D gene. Sequencing input: PBMCs. The clonotype was recovered from a man between 18 and 35 years old in good health and CMV-seronegative. The CDR3 region is CASSYSTGEQYF. The CDR3 coding sequence is TGTGCCAGCAGTTACTCGACTGGCGAGCAGTACTTC.